These 14 T cell receptor beta chains were all obtained from the same sample, sequenced in a study of shared clonotypes between healthy human individuals. Assay: immunoSEQ multiplex PCR; the TCRdb copy retains only in-frame clones and omits some. This sample yields around 2.1 million clones, of which around 95% are seen a single time; approximately 0.13% belongs to the top ten. Sample: naive CD4+ T cells sorted from blood. Subset described: CD45RA+ positively selected. Every receptor here comes from a man aged 18 to 29 in good health.

The chain carries TRBV11-2 and TRBJ1-2; 9 nucleotides align to TRBD1. The CDR3 sequence is 15 residues long. V shed 5 bases and J 0 bases; nucleotides not matched to a gene: 4. Germline V gives CDR1 SGHAT, CDR2 FQNNGV. The CDR3 DNA is TGTGCCAGCAGCCCCCGGGACAGGGCTAACTATGGCTACACCTTC. This encodes CASSPRDRANYGYTF.

The genes are TRBV7-9 and TRBJ1-5; D is unclear. The CDR3 consists of 13 residues. V lost 1 base, J lost 5 bases, and 6 bases lay in between. Germline CDR1 SEHNR, CDR2 FQNEAQ (reference sequence). The CDR3 sequence is CASSLDFDQPQHF. CDR3 sequence (DNA): TGTGCCAGCAGCTTAGATTTTGATCAGCCCCAGCATTTT.

The rearrangement joins TRBV5-4 to TRBJ2-6; no definite D call. V was pared by 3 bases and J by 1 base, with 8 bases between. CDR1 and CDR2 from the germline V gene are SGHNT and YYREEE (reference sequence). The CDR3 extends over 15 amino acids. This chain's CDR3 is CASSSPVSGANVLTF. CDR3 nucleotides: TGTGCCAGCAGCTCCCCTGTATCTGGGGCCAACGTCCTGACTTTC.

This chain links TRBV5-4 with TRBJ1-2, with 7 bases lining up with TRBD1. Per the germline V gene, CDR1 is SGHNT and CDR2 is YYREEE (reference sequence). CDR3 size: 15 residues. V was pared by 3 bases and J by 4 bases, with 9 bases of the junction left unmatched. CDR3 loop: CASSSHAGGSYGYTF. In DNA, the CDR3 is TGTGCCAGCAGCTCCCATGCAGGGGGTAGCTATGGCTACACCTTC.

The chain joins TRBV6-5 to TRBJ2-4; D uncertain. Per the germline V gene, CDR1 is MNHEY and CDR2 is SVGAGI. The CDR3 runs to 14 residues. Trimming took off 0 bases at V and 6 bases at J, with 9 bases between the two ends. Here the CDR3 reads CASSYSMDGNIQYF. The CDR3 region has the DNA TGTGCCAGCAGTTACTCGATGGACGGAAACATTCAGTACTTC.

The chain links TRBV7-9 to TRBJ2-1; 8 nucleotides match TRBD2. CDR1 and CDR2 from the germline V gene are SEHNR and FQNEAQ (reference sequence). The CDR3 extends over 16 amino acids. The ends lost 1 base at V and 1 base at J; junction bases unmatched: 3. The CDR3 nucleotides read TGTGCCAGCAGCTTAGGGACTAGCCAATCCTACAATGAGCAGTTCTTC. Translating gives CASSLGTSQSYNEQFF.

The chain uses TRBV9 and TRBJ2-1; the D gene is possibly TRBD1 (5 bases). This CDR3 contains 15 residues. In germline, CDR1 is SGDLS, CDR2 YYNGEE. V gave up 2 bases and J gave up 5 bases, with 14 bases separating them. The CDR3 protein is CASSVGQGNHNEQFF. The CDR3 bases are TGTGCCAGCAGCGTGGGGCAGGGTAACCACAATGAGCAGTTCTTC.

This clone showed up just a few times. V usage is TRBV30 and J usage is TRBJ1-2; TRBD1 matches at 7 bases. This CDR3 region has 13 residues. The germline V gene has CDR1 GTSNPN and CDR2 SVGIG (reference sequence). The V and J ends lost 0 bases and 10 bases, in that order; junction bases with no gene match: 8. The CDR3 spells CAWSVQAGGYYTF. CDR3 bases: TGTGCCTGGAGTGTCCAAGCAGGGGGTTACTACACCTTC.

The chain recombines TRBV10-3 with TRBJ2-7, with 8 bases matching TRBD1. CDR3 length: 13 residues. Germline lookup yields CDR1 ENHRY and CDR2 SYGVKD. Trimming removed 5 bases from V and 3 bases from J; junction bases left unmatched: 3. The CDR3 loop reads CAISKTGDYEQYF. CDR3 sequence (DNA): TGTGCCATCAGTAAGACAGGGGACTACGAGCAGTACTTC.

The V and J genes are TRBV5-1 and TRBJ1-1; TRBD1 is a possible D gene (6 bases). This CDR3 has 16 residues. CDR1 is SGHRS, CDR2 YFSETQ, per germline. Trimming pared 4 bases from V and 0 bases from J, leaving 16 bases between. The CDR3 spells CASSPDSGAVNTEAFF. The CDR3 DNA follows: TGCGCCAGCAGCCCGGACTCAGGGGCAGTGAACACTGAAGCTTTCTTT.

CDR3 coding DNA: TGTGCCAGCAGTTTATGGAGCTACAATGAGCAGTTCTTC. Translation gives CASSLWSYNEQFF. V is TRBV27 and J is TRBJ2-1; the D is unclear. This CDR3 contains 13 residues. Looked up from germline, CDR1 is MNHEY and CDR2 is SMNVEV (reference sequence). Trimming removed 1 base at V and 3 bases at J, with 4 bases between.

This clone has just one count. The genes are TRBV5-8 and TRBJ1-5; 9 bases fit TRBD1. The CDR3 consists of 14 residues. J was trimmed by 4 bases and V by 4 bases; bases with no gene match: 3. Germline V lookup: CDR1 SGHTS, CDR2 YDEGEE. The CDR3 protein is CASSRDRENQPQHF. CDR3 DNA: TGTGCCAGCAGCCGGGACAGGGAAAATCAGCCCCAGCATTTT.

The genes are TRBV5-6 and TRBJ1-2, with a weak D call TRBD1 (5 bases). Germline V gene data show CDR1 as SGHDT and CDR2 as YYEEEE. The germline V and J ends were trimmed by 0 bases and 6 bases, with 12 bases remaining between them. This CDR3 has 14 amino acids. The CDR3 region is CASSLAQAVHGYTF. In DNA form, the CDR3 reads TGTGCCAGCAGCTTGGCACAGGCCGTCCATGGCTACACCTTC.

The V and J genes are TRBV4-2 and TRBJ2-7; 8 nucleotides agree with TRBD1. V lost 0 bases, J lost 1 base, and 5 bases stayed unmatched. The CDR3 has 16 amino acids. CDR1 LGHNA and CDR2 YNFKEQ come from the germline V gene. This CDR3 is CASSQDGQGVSYEQYF. The CDR3, as DNA: TGTGCCAGCAGCCAAGATGGACAGGGTGTATCCTACGAGCAGTACTTC.